This entry lists 21 T cell receptor beta chains sequenced from one sample in a study of a mutant IDH1 vaccine in newly diagnosed glioma. These TCRs are of unknown antigen specificity. The time point: week 47, end of study. Mutant IDH1 20-mer peptide, at 300 ug, made up each vaccine dose, with topical imiquimod. Sequencing used immunoSEQ multiplex PCR; TCRdb keeps in-frame clones, though not all of them. In the table there are tens of thousands of clones, more than 75% of which are singletons. The sequenced sample was PBMCs, obtained from a glioma patient whose treatment included an IDH1 peptide vaccine. The receptors were gathered from a woman under 40 with glioma.

CDR3 in DNA: TGTGCCAGCAGTGTAGGACCTAGGGTCACTGAAGCTTTCTTT. Translation gives CASSVGPRVTEAFF. The V gene is TRBV6-1, the J gene TRBJ1-1; D is ambiguous. The CDR3 sequence is 14 residues long. V lost 4 bases and J 4 bases, leaving 13 bases between the germline ends. In germline, CDR1 is MNHNS, CDR2 SASEGT.

The chain carries TRBV5-5 and TRBJ1-3; a possible D gene is TRBD1 (5 bases). Trimming removed 4 bases at V and 0 bases at J, with 14 bases between. Germline-derived CDR1 and CDR2 are SGHKS and YYEKEE (reference sequence). The CDR3 runs 16 residues. The CDR3 bases are TGTGCCAGCAGCCTACAGGATTACCTCTCTGGAAACACCATATATTTT. Translating gives CASSLQDYLSGNTIYF.

The chain recombines TRBV9 with TRBJ1-1; D not certain. Germline V CDR1 and CDR2: SGDLS, YYNGEE. The length of the CDR3 is 13 residues. V shed 5 bases and J shed 5 bases, with 13 bases lying between them. The CDR3 DNA reads as TGTGCCAGCAGTTTTGGAGATCTGACTGAAGCTTTCTTT. Translating gives CASSFGDLTEAFF.

The gene calls are TRBV27 and TRBJ1-5, with D uncertain. V gave up 2 bases and J gave up 7 bases, with 12 bases separating them. The CDR3 has 14 residues. CDR1 is MNHEY, CDR2 SMNVEV, per germline (reference sequence). CDR3 nucleotides: TGTGCCAGCAGTTTAAGTCCGGGCTTCCAGCCCCAGCATTTT. It translates to CASSLSPGFQPQHF.

The rearrangement links TRBV5-1 to TRBJ2-5, with D perhaps being TRBD1 or TRBD2 (5 bases each). This CDR3 is 16 amino acids long. Trimming left V 0 bases short and J 5 bases short, with 17 bases between. Germline V gives CDR1 SGHRS, CDR2 YFSETQ. CDR3 nucleotide sequence: TGCGCCAGCAGCTTGGTAGGTCAGGGCCGCGGGGAGACCCAGTACTTC. Translating it yields CASSLVGQGRGETQYF.

This clone was detected once. This chain joins TRBV7-2 and TRBJ1-3; no firm D call. This CDR3 region has 14 residues. The germline V gene has CDR1 SGHTA and CDR2 FQGNSA. The germline V and J ends were trimmed by 3 bases and 1 base, with 7 bases remaining between them. The CDR3 sequence is CASSFQASGNTIYF. The CDR3, as DNA: TGTGCCAGCAGCTTTCAGGCATCTGGAAACACCATATATTTT.

In this sample, this clone turned up a few times. The gene calls are TRBV11-2 and TRBJ1-1; D is unclear. V lost 5 bases and J lost 0, with 7 bases in between. The CDR3 spans 13 residues. Germline V CDR1 and CDR2: SGHAT, FQNNGV. CDR3 bases: TGTGCCAGCAGCGCACAACTGAACACTGAAGCTTTCTTT. As protein: CASSAQLNTEAFF.

This chain connects TRBV7-2 to TRBJ1-6, with D unclear. The CDR3 is 16 amino acids. The germline CDR1 and CDR2 sequences are SGHTA and FQGNSA. With 1 base removed from V and 14 bases from J, the gap between germline ends came to 21 bases. The CDR3 protein is CASSLDRVRPDIALHF. CDR3 nucleotides: TGTGCCAGCAGCTTAGACCGCGTGAGGCCAGACATAGCCCTCCACTTT.

The rearrangement joins TRBV7-2 to TRBJ1-4, with 7 positions matching TRBD1. The junction had 6 bases not matched to a gene; V was cut back by 1 base and J by 7 bases. The CDR3 length is 15 residues. Germline CDR1 and CDR2: SGHTA and FQGNSA. The CDR3 sequence is CASSLGARGTEKLFF. The CDR3 DNA sequence: TGTGCCAGCAGCTTAGGGGCCAGGGGGACTGAAAAACTGTTTTTT.

This chain joins TRBV6-5 and TRBJ1-5; the match to TRBD1 covers 10 bases. The CDR3 length is 15 residues. CDR1 and CDR2 (germline): MNHEY, SVGAGI. The V segment lost 6 bases and the J segment 5 bases; nucleotides outside the gene matches: 7. The CDR3 here is CASSPTGGLDQPQHF. CDR3 sequence (DNA): TGTGCCAGCAGCCCGACAGGGGGCCTAGATCAGCCCCAGCATTTT.

The chain recombines TRBV27 with TRBJ1-2; 11 bases are a match to TRBD1. J was trimmed by 3 bases and V by 1 base; bases with no gene match: 1. The CDR3 spans 15 residues. Germline lookup yields CDR1 MNHEY and CDR2 SMNVEV (reference sequence). The CDR3 sequence: CASSLLGQGDYGYTF. The CDR3 nucleotides are TGTGCCAGCAGTTTATTGGGACAGGGGGACTATGGCTACACCTTC.

This clone was seen a handful of times. This rearrangement joins TRBV5-4 to TRBJ1-6; D possibly corresponds to TRBD1 (6 bases). CDR1 SGHNT and CDR2 YYREEE come from the germline V gene (reference sequence). Trimming removed 0 bases at V and 9 bases at J, with 13 bases between. There are 15 residues in the CDR3. The CDR3 is CASSLDRATSSPLHF. The CDR3 DNA reads as TGTGCCAGCAGCTTGGACAGGGCAACCTCTTCACCCCTCCACTTT.

The J gene is TRBJ2-3, the V gene TRBV2, with 7 bases aligning to TRBD1. This CDR3 contains 14 residues. Germline V CDR1 and CDR2: SNHLY, FYNNEI. With 5 bases clipped from V and 5 bases from J, the junction kept 7 bases outside the gene matches. CDR3 DNA sequence: TGTGCCAGCAGTCGACAGGGCAGGGAAGATACGCAGTATTTT. This gives the protein CASSRQGREDTQYF.

This clone showed up just once. The genes are TRBV18 and TRBJ1-5; possible D gene TRBD1, 6 bases. The V gene lost 5 bases and the J gene lost 0 bases, with 14 bases spanning the gap. Per germline, CDR1 KGHSH and CDR2 LQKENI. CDR3 length: 16 amino acids. The CDR3 region has the DNA TGTGCCAGCTCATCGAGGGGGGAGGATAGCAATCAGCCCCAGCATTTT. Translation gives CASSSRGEDSNQPQHF. Together with reference TRBV18 and TRBJ1-5, the CDR3 gives the full variable domain: NAGVMQNPRHLVRRRGQEARLRCSPMKGHSHVYWYRQLPEEGLKFMVYLQKENIIDESGMPKERFSAEFPKEGPSILRIQQVVRGDSAAYFCASSSRGEDSNQPQHFGDGTRLSIL.

The chain carries TRBV10-3 and TRBJ1-1; D is possibly TRBD1 (5 bases). The CDR3 is 15 amino acids. Germline V gene lookup returns CDR1 ENHRY and CDR2 SYGVKD. Trimming removed 2 bases at V and 1 base at J, with 11 bases between. The DNA for the CDR3 is TGTGCCATCAGTGAGGACCAGGGTGCGAACACTGAAGCTTTCTTT. This encodes CAISEDQGANTEAFF.

The genes are TRBV6-6 and TRBJ2-7; 10 nucleotides line up with TRBD1. V dropped 5 bases and J dropped 2; count of bases not matched to a gene: 3. The CDR3 contains 14 residues. Germline V gene lookup returns CDR1 MNHNY and CDR2 SVGAGI (reference sequence). The CDR3 nucleotides are TGTGCCAGCAGTCGGACAGGGGGTCCCTACGAGCAGTACTTC. This codes for CASSRTGGPYEQYF.

This chain joins TRBV6-5 and TRBJ1-2, with a weak D call TRBD1 (5 bases). Germline values: CDR1 MNHEY, CDR2 SVGAGI. This CDR3 has 15 residues. With 5 bases removed from V and 7 bases from J, the gap between germline ends came to 20 bases. This chain's CDR3 is CASSGGPGWVAGYTF. DNA for the CDR3: TGTGCCAGCAGTGGCGGTCCAGGGTGGGTTGCTGGCTACACCTTC.

The V and J genes are TRBV6-5 and TRBJ1-1; D is ambiguous. Germline assignment: CDR1 MNHEY and CDR2 SVGAGI. V lost 5 bases and J 7 bases, leaving 11 bases between the germline ends. The CDR3 covers 12 residues. The CDR3 nucleotides are TGTGCCAGCAGTCCTTCTCGAGGTGAAGCTTTCTTT. Translation: CASSPSRGEAFF.

The gene calls are TRBV5-1 and TRBJ1-6; a possible D gene is TRBD1 (5 bases). In germline, CDR1 is SGHRS, CDR2 YFSETQ. V was shortened by 0 bases and J by 1 base, with 5 bases between the two germline ends. The CDR3 runs to 15 residues. CDR3 sequence reads: CASSLEGSYNSPLHF. CDR3 nucleotides: TGCGCCAGCAGCTTGGAGGGGTCCTATAATTCACCCCTCCACTTT.

This chain links TRBV6-1 with TRBJ1-5; D remains unclear. V was shortened by 8 bases and J by 0 bases, with 8 bases between the two germline ends. The CDR3 consists of 13 residues. The germline V gene has CDR1 MNHNS and CDR2 SASEGT. The chain's CDR3 is CASRGISNQPQHF. Here the CDR3 DNA reads TGTGCCAGCCGGGGAATTAGCAATCAGCCCCAGCATTTT.

J is TRBJ2-1 and V is TRBV4-2; D is uncertain. CDR1 and CDR2 from the germline V gene are LGHNA and YNFKEQ. The CDR3 runs 15 residues. With 4 bases removed from V and 4 bases from J, the gap between germline ends came to 14 bases. For the CDR3, the DNA is TGTGCCAGCAGCCTGGACCCGGACGGATACAATGAGCAGTTCTTC. Translation gives CASSLDPDGYNEQFF.